The 12 T cell receptor beta chains reported below all come from one sample, sequenced in a study of Tregs in tolerant kidney transplant recipients. Libraries were prepared by immunoSEQ multiplex PCR; TCRdb keeps only in-frame clonotypes and omits some of them. The data contain roughly 99,000 clones, approximately 93% of them singletons. The specimen was CD4+ T cells from blood, collected before the transplant. The receptors stem from a human donor who received a combined kidney and bone marrow transplant.

This clone was observed once. The V call is TRBV6-5, the J call TRBJ2-7; D possibly corresponds to TRBD2 (5 bases). The CDR3 extends over 16 amino acids. The germline CDR1 and CDR2 sequences are MNHEY and SVGAGI. The ends were cut back, 0 bases at V and 0 bases at J, with 12 bases in the middle. The CDR3 nucleotides read TGTGCCAGCAGTTACTCCGGACTCGCCCCCTCCTACGAGCAGTACTTC. Translated, it gives CASSYSGLAPSYEQYF.

The V and J genes are TRBV11-2 and TRBJ1-1; D remains ambiguous. Per germline, CDR1 SGHAT and CDR2 FQNNGV. The CDR3 runs 14 residues. With 5 bases removed from V and 2 bases from J, the gap between germline ends came to 12 bases. The CDR3 here is CASSLLHRNTEAFF. For the CDR3, the DNA is TGTGCCAGCAGCCTCCTCCACAGAAACACTGAAGCTTTCTTT.

Note on this clone: Other nucleotide sequences from this sample produce the same CDR3. The V call is TRBV5-1, the J call TRBJ1-6; 9 bases are shared with TRBD1. V dropped 0 bases and J dropped 6; count of bases not matched to a gene: 7. The length of the CDR3 is 17 residues. Germline V gives CDR1 SGHRS, CDR2 YFSETQ. CDR3 DNA sequence: TGCGCCAGCAGCTTGGGTAGGACAGGGGACGGTAATTCACCCCTCCACTTT. Amino acids: CASSLGRTGDGNSPLHF.

This sequence joins TRBV6-5 and TRBJ1-2; 9 bases match TRBD1. Germline CDR1 and CDR2: MNHEY and SVGAGI. This CDR3 contains 14 residues. Trimming cost V 7 bases and J 2 bases; bases outside gene matches: 5. CDR3 sequence reads: CASTRDRENYGYTF. CDR3 DNA: TGTGCCAGCACCCGGGACAGGGAAAACTATGGCTACACCTTC.

The V call is TRBV28, the J call TRBJ1-2; 8 nucleotides line up with TRBD1. Germline V CDR1 and CDR2: MDHEN, SYDVKM. The CDR3 is made up of 14 amino acids. V was clipped by 2 bases and J by 4 bases; unmatched bases: 3. The CDR3 bases are TGTGCCAGCAGTTTAGGCAGGGGGCTCTATGGCTACACCTTC. Protein sequence: CASSLGRGLYGYTF.

This chain connects TRBV19 to TRBJ1-6; D unclear. The CDR3 is 16 residues long. Trimming removed 7 bases from V and 10 bases from J, with 23 bases in between. Germline assignment: CDR1 LNHDA and CDR2 SQIVND (reference sequence). CDR3 bases: TGTGCCAGTACTACCTCGGGAGGGCTTAAGTCGTCACCCCTCCACTTT. Translated, it gives CASTTSGGLKSSPLHF.

The genes are TRBV5-1 and TRBJ2-5, with unresolved D. The germline V gene encodes CDR1 SGHRS and CDR2 YFSETQ. This CDR3 spans 15 amino acids. V was pared by 3 bases and J by 5 bases, with 17 bases between. The CDR3 region is CASSSITEVWETQYF. The CDR3 region has the DNA TGCGCCAGCAGCTCGATTACTGAGGTGTGGGAGACCCAGTACTTC.

This clone came up once. This chain connects TRBV5-1 to TRBJ1-2; 11 bases match TRBD1. This CDR3 is 16 amino acids long. With V trimmed by 4 bases and J by 3 bases, 8 bases remained unmatched. Per the germline V gene, CDR1 is SGHRS and CDR2 is YFSETQ. The CDR3 region has the DNA TGCGCCAGCAGCCCGTCCGGGACAGGGGGTGACTATGGCTACACCTTC. Amino acid sequence: CASSPSGTGGDYGYTF.

The genes are TRBV19 and TRBJ1-5; D might be TRBD1 (6 bases). The CDR3 loop spans 16 amino acids. Trimming took 8 bases from V and 7 from J, leaving 24 bases between them. Germline V CDR1 and CDR2: LNHDA, SQIVND (reference sequence). CDR3 sequence: CASLQRGAVRKQPQHF. CDR3 in DNA: TGTGCCAGTCTCCAACGGGGGGCGGTGAGAAAGCAGCCCCAGCATTTT.

The rearrangement links TRBV11-2 to TRBJ2-5; D remains unclear. Germline values: CDR1 SGHAT, CDR2 FQNNGV. Trimming shortened V by 1 base and J by 4 bases, and 4 bases separated the two germline ends. The CDR3 is made up of 12 amino acids. This CDR3 reads CASSLARETQYF. The CDR3 DNA is TGTGCCAGCAGCTTAGCCCGAGAGACCCAGTACTTC.

This chain links TRBV30 with TRBJ1-1, with TRBD1 matching 8 bases. Germline-derived CDR1 and CDR2 are GTSNPN and SVGIG (reference sequence). CDR3 length equals 13 residues. V gave up 3 bases and J gave up 0 bases; unmatched junction bases: 0. DNA for the CDR3: TGTGCCTGGAGGGACAGGGTGAACACTGAAGCTTTCTTT. Amino acids: CAWRDRVNTEAFF.

The J gene is TRBJ1-5, the V gene TRBV7-9; D remains ambiguous. Germline loops: CDR1 SEHNR, CDR2 FQNEAQ (reference sequence). V lost 4 bases and J 5 bases, leaving 9 bases between the germline ends. This CDR3 has 13 residues. CDR3 region: CASSSDRDQPQHF. The CDR3, as DNA: TGTGCCAGCAGCTCAGACCGGGATCAGCCCCAGCATTTT.